These T cell receptor beta chains were read from a single sample in a study of cytomegalovirus exposure and HLA in healthy donors. TCRdb keeps only in-frame clones here, not all; method: immunoSEQ multiplex PCR. The sample yields a few hundred thousand clones, around 85% seen once. Input material: PBMCs. The receptors stem from a girl aged 2-9 years in good health and CMV-seronegative. Both conserved end residues are part of each CDR3. The D gene is left open where the match is weak. Not all rows give a size; the values are once, few, many and, for expanded clones, a class.

D gene,J gene,V gene,clone size,CDR3 protein,CDR3 DNA
.,TRBJ1-1,TRBV5-5,.,CASSLYPDTEAFF,TGTGCCAGCAGCTTGTATCCGGACACTGAAGCTTTCTTT
.,TRBJ2-7,TRBV2,.,CAVRGSSYEQYF,TGTGCCGTAAGGGGGTCTTCCTACGAGCAGTACTTC
.,TRBJ1-5,TRBV19,.,CASTGRGSNQPQHF,TGTGCCAGTACAGGGAGGGGAAGCAATCAGCCCCAGCATTTT
.,TRBJ2-5,TRBV5-1,.,CASSLGGLREETQYF,TGCGCCAGCAGCTTGGGGGGGCTCCGAGAAGAGACCCAGTACTTC
TRBD1,TRBJ1-6,TRBV5-1,.,CASNEGARNSPLHF,TGCGCCAGTAATGAGGGGGCGCGAAATTCACCCCTCCACTTT
TRBD1,TRBJ1-2,TRBV7-9,.,CASSLGGGGYGYTF,TGTGCCAGCAGCTTAGGAGGGGGCGGCTATGGCTACACCTTC
TRBD2,TRBJ2-5,TRBV5-1,.,CASSSLAGGPGETQYF,TGCGCCAGCAGCTCCTTAGCGGGGGGGCCGGGCGAGACCCAGTACTTC
TRBD2,TRBJ2-7,TRBV6-1,.,CASSALREPAGRSYEQYF,TGTGCCAGCAGTGCCCTCCGGGAACCAGCGGGAAGATCCTACGAGCAGTACTTC
.,TRBJ1-1,TRBV7-9,.,CASSSGTLMNTEAFF,TGTGCCAGCAGCTCAGGGACACTAATGAACACTGAAGCTTTCTTT
TRBD2,TRBJ2-7,TRBV7-2,.,CASRPGTIRYEQYF,TGTGCCAGCAGACCCGGGACTATCCGGTACGAGCAGTACTTC
.,TRBJ2-5,TRBV7-9,.,CASRQRAGTEETQYF,TGTGCCAGCAGGCAGAGGGCGGGGACTGAAGAGACCCAGTACTTC
.,TRBJ2-7,TRBV19,.,CASSNSFPPYEQYF,TGTGCCAGTAGTAACAGCTTTCCCCCCTACGAGCAGTACTTC
TRBD2,TRBJ2-7,TRBV27,.,CASSPSGTRRYEQYF,TGTGCCAGCAGTCCCTCCGGGACTAGGCGGTACGAGCAGTACTTC
TRBD2,TRBJ2-1,TRBV18,.,CASSSLAGEGQIF,TGTGCCAGCTCATCCCTAGCGGGAGAGGGACAGATCTTC
TRBD2,TRBJ2-6,TRBV11-1,.,CASSPIAGARSGANVLTF,TGTGCCAGCAGCCCTATAGCGGGTGCCCGCTCTGGGGCCAACGTCCTGACTTTC
.,TRBJ2-5,TRBV6-5,.,CASSYQPGQETQYF,TGTGCCAGCAGTTACCAGCCGGGACAAGAGACCCAGTACTTC
TRBD2,TRBJ2-3,TRBV29-1,few,CSDGLAGVGDTDTQYF,TGCAGCGACGGACTAGCGGGAGTGGGAGACACAGATACGCAGTATTTT
.,TRBJ2-5,TRBV7-9,once,CASSPTSSGETQYF,TGTGCCAGCAGCCCAACTAGTTCTGGGGAGACCCAGTACTTC
.,TRBJ2-3,TRBV19,.,CASSRLDTQYF,TGTGCCAGTTCCAGATTGGATACGCAGTATTTT
.,TRBJ2-7,TRBV6-1,few,CASTSSETYEQYF,TGTGCCAGCACCTCAAGTGAGACCTACGAGCAGTACTTC
TRBD1,TRBJ2-1,TRBV10-3,.,CAIRRQGSSYNEQFF,TGTGCCATCCGCAGACAGGGGAGCTCCTACAATGAGCAGTTCTTC
TRBD1,TRBJ1-2,TRBV18,.,CASSRTDRAGGYTF,TGTGCCAGCTCACGGACGGACAGGGCGGGAGGCTACACCTTC
TRBD1,TRBJ1-1,TRBV6-1,.,CASGLRGWNTEAFF,TGTGCCAGCGGCCTCAGGGGGTGGAACACTGAAGCTTTCTTT
.,TRBJ2-6,TRBV6-5,.,CASTRLGSGANVLTF,TGTGCCAGCACCCGACTCGGCTCTGGGGCCAACGTCCTGACTTTC
TRBD2,TRBJ2-4,TRBV11-2,.,CASSRGLAENIQYF,TGTGCCAGCAGCCGAGGACTAGCGGAAAACATTCAGTACTTC
TRBD2,TRBJ2-7,TRBV13,.,CASSPTGTRGYEQYF,TGTGCCAGCAGCCCAACCGGGACTAGGGGCTACGAGCAGTACTTC
TRBD1,TRBJ2-1,TRBV5-1,.,CASRTGQDNEQFF,TGCGCCAGCAGGACAGGACAGGACAATGAGCAGTTCTTC
TRBD1,TRBJ1-1,TRBV5-6,.,CASSRGQGGNTEAFF,TGTGCCAGCAGCCGCGGACAGGGGGGGAACACTGAAGCTTTCTTT
.,TRBJ2-3,TRBV11-2,.,CASSLTDSSTDTQYF,TGTGCCAGCAGCTTGACTGACAGTTCCACAGATACGCAGTATTTT
.,TRBJ1-1,TRBV6-5,.,CASSYSPGANLEAFF,TGTGCCAGCAGTTACTCGCCAGGGGCGAATCTCGAAGCTTTCTTT
.,TRBJ1-4,TRBV6-5,few,CASSGTRGSNEKLFF,TGTGCCAGCAGTGGCACCCGGGGGTCTAATGAAAAACTGTTTTTT
.,TRBJ2-3,TRBV5-1,.,CASSPEGSTDTQYF,TGCGCCAGCAGCCCCGAGGGTAGCACAGATACGCAGTATTTT
TRBD2,TRBJ2-7,TRBV6-6,.,CASSSGGLAEPYEQYF,TGTGCCAGCAGTTCGGGGGGACTAGCGGAACCCTACGAGCAGTACTTC
.,TRBJ1-1,TRBV10-3,once,CAISEYVAGDTEAFF,TGTGCCATCAGTGAGTATGTGGCAGGGGACACTGAAGCTTTCTTT
.,TRBJ2-5,TRBV10-3,.,CAISEQRETQYF,TGTGCCATCAGTGAGCAGCGAGAGACCCAGTACTTC
TRBD2,TRBJ2-3,TRBV7-8,few,CASSLSSGRALDTQYF,TGTGCCAGCAGCTTATCTAGCGGGAGGGCCTTAGATACGCAGTATTTT
.,TRBJ1-2,TRBV4-1,.,CASSQRDMPGYTF,TGCGCCAGCAGCCAAAGGGACATGCCAGGCTACACCTTC
TRBD2,TRBJ2-7,TRBV30,few,CAWSKSGTSYEQYF,TGTGCCTGGAGTAAATCCGGGACTAGCTACGAGCAGTACTTC
TRBD2,TRBJ2-3,TRBV5-4,.,CASSVPSGGLDTQYF,TGTGCCAGCTCCGTGCCCAGCGGGGGTTTAGATACGCAGTATTTT
.,TRBJ2-2,TRBV15,.,CATSRDRGAHTGELFF,TGTGCCACCAGCAGAGATCGGGGGGCCCACACCGGGGAGCTGTTTTTT
TRBD1,TRBJ1-1,TRBV5-1,.,CASSFDRGGTEAFF,TGCGCCAGCAGCTTCGACAGGGGTGGCACTGAAGCTTTCTTT
TRBD2,TRBJ2-7,TRBV7-3,.,CASASRGGNEQYF,TGTGCCAGCGCCTCCCGGGGGGGCAACGAGCAGTACTTC
TRBD2,TRBJ2-1,TRBV9,.,CASSRGASGVYNEQFF,TGTGCCAGCAGCCGGGGGGCTAGCGGGGTATACAATGAGCAGTTCTTC
.,TRBJ2-7,TRBV6-1,few,CASSQSGFPSYEQYF,TGTGCCAGCAGTCAATCAGGATTCCCATCCTACGAGCAGTACTTC
.,TRBJ2-3,TRBV27,.,CASSLSLSTDTQYF,TGTGCCAGCAGTCTGTCCCTTAGCACAGATACGCAGTATTTT
.,TRBJ2-5,TRBV10-3,.,CAISAGISVETQYF,TGTGCCATCAGTGCGGGAATTTCTGTAGAGACCCAGTACTTC
.,TRBJ1-2,TRBV25-1,.,CASSRGYGYTF,TGTGCCAGCAGTCGGGGCTATGGCTACACCTTC
.,TRBJ2-5,TRBV27,few,CASSFWAGRETQYF,TGTGCCAGCAGTTTTTGGGCAGGGAGGGAGACCCAGTACTTC
TRBD2,TRBJ2-7,TRBV5-3,once,CARSLVGGTSGIYEQYF,TGTGCCAGAAGCTTGGTAGGTGGGACTAGCGGGATCTACGAGCAGTACTTC
TRBD1,TRBJ2-7,TRBV23-1,.,CASSASLGQGVYEQYF,TGCGCCAGCAGTGCCTCCCTCGGACAGGGGGTTTACGAGCAGTACTTC
.,TRBJ1-1,TRBV27,.,CASRAGRTEAFF,TGTGCCAGCAGGGCAGGGAGGACTGAAGCTTTCTTT
.,TRBJ1-1,TRBV10-3,.,CAISEREQGAGAFF,TGTGCCATCAGTGAGCGGGAACAGGGTGCCGGGGCTTTCTTT
.,TRBJ1-2,TRBV19,.,CASSVGGGFHYGYTF,TGTGCCAGTAGTGTGGGCGGGGGTTTTCACTATGGCTACACCTTC
.,TRBJ2-2,TRBV13,.,CASSLTLRLVTGELFF,TGTGCCAGCAGCCTAACCCTAAGACTAGTAACCGGGGAGCTGTTTTTT
TRBD1,TRBJ2-7,TRBV10-3,.,CAISESTGGAEQYF,TGTGCCATCAGTGAGTCGACAGGGGGCGCCGAGCAGTACTTC
.,TRBJ2-1,TRBV10-3,once,CAISENSGAEQFF,TGTGCCATCAGTGAAAATAGTGGGGCTGAGCAGTTCTTC
TRBD1,TRBJ1-2,TRBV6-6,.,CASSSQGEYGYTF,TGTGCCAGCAGTTCCCAGGGGGAATATGGCTACACCTTC